The 29 T cell receptor beta chains in this list originate from one sample, sequenced in a study of T cells in Graves' hyperthyroidism and ophthalmopathy (dated by TCRdb to between 2017 and 2020). Library creation used multiplex PCR. Sequencing was performed on an Illumina HiSeq 2000. The TCR beta CDR3 regions were amplified from the RNA transcripts. The first round of RT-PCR for the TCR CDR3 was performed with the HTBI primer set and the Qiagen OneStep RT-PCR kit. The public sequencing data were trimmed at Q25 with fastp and processed into clonotypes with MiXCR by TCRdb, which kept only in-frame beta chains. Rows merge per CDR3 protein into single entries with the most common DNA and genes. The sample has roughly 520,000 distinct CDR3 sequences on record, around 22% of them singletons. The leading ten clones occupy around 11% of the sample. The sample taken for sequencing was blood. The receptor set was obtained from a woman under 40 with Graves' ophthalmopathy.

In regard to this clonotype: The junction does not match germline at one end; this may be a read error. The gene calls are TRBV6-1 and TRBJ2-2; TRBD1 or TRBD2 may be the D gene (5 bases each). From germline, CDR1 is MNHNS and CDR2 SASEGT. CDR3 length: 14 residues. The CDR3 bases are TGTGCCGGCAGACCGGGACCGAACACCGGGGAGCTGTTTTTT. As protein: CAGRPGPNTGELFF.

Regarding this clonotype: A much more abundant neighbour one base away suggests this may be a read error. This chain connects TRBV3-1 to TRBJ2-7; D call uncertain. CDR1 and CDR2 (germline): LGHDT, YNNKEL (reference sequence). The V end lost 1 base, the J end lost 3 bases, and 4 bases lay between the germline ends. The CDR3 has 12 amino acids. The CDR3 sequence: CASSQASYEQYF. CDR3 coding DNA: TGTGCCAGCAGCCAAGCCAGCTACGAGCAGTACTTC.

The table lists this clonotype with a few counts. The chain uses TRBV6-2 or TRBV6-3 and TRBJ1-2; 11 bases agree with TRBD1. Trimming cost V 7 bases and J 9 bases; bases outside gene matches: 16. The V gene's germline CDR1 is MNHEY and CDR2 SVGEGT. The CDR3 runs 16 residues. Here the CDR3 DNA reads TGTGCCAGCATCTTAAACGTCGGACAGGGGGCTAGGAGCTACACCTTC. Amino acids: CASILNVGQGARSYTF.

The chain recombines TRBV18 with TRBJ1-2, with TRBD1 as a possible D gene (5 bases). V was shortened by 0 bases and J by 5 bases, with 10 bases between the two germline ends. The CDR3 is made up of 14 amino acids. CDR1 and CDR2 from the germline V gene are KGHSH and LQKENI. This CDR3 reads CASSPPGRVYGYTF. CDR3 sequence (DNA): TGTGCCAGCTCACCACCGGGCAGGGTTTATGGCTACACCTTC.

This clonotype appeared many times. The chain links TRBV14 to TRBJ2-5, with 12 bases matching TRBD2. The CDR3 has 15 amino acids. Germline V gene data show CDR1 as SGHDN and CDR2 as FVKESK. V lost 4 bases to trimming and J lost 5 bases; unmatched junction nucleotides: 5. CDR3 sequence reads: CASSPRTSGAETQYF. The DNA of the CDR3 is TGTGCCAGCAGCCCACGGACTAGCGGGGCTGAGACCCAGTACTTC.

The sample holds many counts of this clonotype. The genes are TRBV5-1 and TRBJ1-1; perhaps TRBD1 as D (6 bases). Germline CDR1 and CDR2: SGHRS and YFSETQ. Trimming stripped 4 bases from V and 3 bases from J, with 16 bases between. The length of the CDR3 is 15 residues. This CDR3 is CASSPGGAADTEAFF. The CDR3 DNA sequence: TGCGCCAGCAGCCCTGGGGGGGCTGCGGACACTGAAGCTTTCTTT.

Many counts were recorded for this clonotype. The CDR3 DNA reads TGTGCCAGCAGCATCTCCGGGACAGAGGATGGCTACACCTTC. It encodes CASSISGTEDGYTF. The chain employs TRBV6-5 and TRBJ1-2, with 7 bases aligning to TRBD1. Per germline, CDR1 MNHEY and CDR2 SVGAGI. The CDR3 length is 14 residues. J gave up 6 bases and V 6 bases, and 10 bases lay outside the gene matches.

About this clonotype: This may be a read error, as it is one base from a much larger clone. The rearrangement uses TRBV9 and TRBJ1-3, with D possibly TRBD1 on 5 matching bases. The CDR3 is made up of 14 amino acids. Germline V gene lookup returns CDR1 SGDLS and CDR2 YYNGEE. CDR3 in amino acids: CASSDPGDENTICF. The DNA of the CDR3 is TGTGCCAGCAGCGACCCGGGGGATGAAAACACCATATGTTTT.

The sample holds many counts of this clonotype. The chain links TRBV12-3 or TRBV12-4 to TRBJ1-2, with D uncertain. V lost 3 bases and J 2 bases, leaving 13 bases between the germline ends. The CDR3 extends over 15 amino acids. The CDR3 region has the DNA TGTGCCAGCAGTTTGGCGCCACAGTCGAACTATGGCTACACCTTC. Protein product: CASSLAPQSNYGYTF.

This clonotype was detected ten times or more. This chain links TRBV29-1 with TRBJ1-2; TRBD1 might be the D (6 bases). V dropped 6 bases and J dropped 4 bases, with 18 bases sitting between them. This CDR3 contains 14 residues. The germline V gene has CDR1 SQVTM and CDR2 ANQGSEA. CDR3 region: CSVLSQEGGYGYTF. The CDR3 DNA follows: TGCAGCGTCCTCTCCCAGGAGGGGGGCTATGGCTACACCTTC.

This clonotype occurred a few times. This CDR3 reads CASSTSSLRGEQYF. The CDR3 DNA follows: TGTGCCAGCAGCACCAGTAGCCTTAGGGGGGAGCAGTACTTC. The V gene is TRBV11-2, the J gene TRBJ2-7; D may be TRBD1 (6 bases). The germline CDR1 and CDR2 sequences are SGHAT and FQNNGV. V shed 5 bases and J shed 7 bases, with 18 bases lying between them. The CDR3 is 14 residues long.

This clonotype was detected many times. The J gene is TRBJ2-7, the V gene TRBV20-1; TRBD2 matches 10 bases. V gave up 6 bases and J gave up 4 bases; unmatched junction bases: 6. This CDR3 contains 13 residues. CDR1 and CDR2 from the germline V gene are DFQATT and SNEGSKA (reference sequence). DNA of the CDR3: TGCAGTGCGCCGAAAGCGGGGGGGTACGAGCAGTACTTC. The encoded protein is CSAPKAGGYEQYF.

The chain links TRBV10-1 to TRBJ2-7, with a possible D match to TRBD2 (6 bases). With 9 bases removed from V and 0 bases from J, the gap between germline ends came to 18 bases. Germline values: CDR1 WNHNN, CDR2 SYGVQD (reference sequence). The length of the CDR3 is 15 residues. The CDR3 DNA reads TGCGCCAGTCGGGGGACGGGTAAGAGCTCCTACGAGCAGTACTTC. Protein product: CASRGTGKSSYEQYF.

This clonotype was picked up a small number of times. The J gene is TRBJ1-2, the V gene TRBV24-1; D uncertain. Trimming removed 2 bases from V and 4 bases from J, with 7 bases in between. Germline CDR1 is KGHDR and CDR2 is SFDVKD. This CDR3 has 13 amino acids. CDR3 in amino acids: CATSDSVTYGYTF. The DNA of the CDR3 is TGTGCCACCAGTGATTCGGTCACCTATGGCTACACCTTC.

The J gene is TRBJ1-1, the V gene TRBV20-1, with TRBD1 identical over 7 bases. Germline V lookup: CDR1 DFQATT, CDR2 SNEGSKA (reference sequence). V lost 6 bases and J lost 8; bases outside the gene matches: 3. The CDR3 length is 10 residues. CDR3 protein: CSASRGEAFF. For the CDR3, the DNA is TGCAGTGCGAGCAGGGGGGAAGCTTTCTTT.

This clonotype was observed a few times. The chain is built from TRBV20-1 and TRBJ1-5, with 7 positions matching TRBD1. Germline assignment: CDR1 DFQATT and CDR2 SNEGSKA (reference sequence). CDR3 length: 14 amino acids. Trimming removed 3 bases from V and 5 bases from J; junction bases left unmatched: 7. As DNA, the CDR3 is TGCAGTGCTAGTGCCGACAGGGTTGATCAGCCCCAGCATTTT. It codes for CSASADRVDQPQHF.

The rearrangement joins TRBV20-1 to TRBJ1-2; 9 bases agree with TRBD1. The V and J ends lost 0 bases and 5 bases, in that order; junction bases with no gene match: 19. This CDR3 has 19 residues. Germline lookup yields CDR1 DFQATT and CDR2 SNEGSKA (reference sequence). This CDR3 is CSARESLPIGQGPVYGYTF. The CDR3 bases are TGCAGTGCTAGAGAGTCGTTACCGATAGGACAGGGGCCGGTTTATGGCTACACCTTC.

This clonotype appeared many times. This sequence may be a read error, since a much larger clone differs from it by one base. The CDR3 DNA follows: TGTGCCAGCAGTGAAGAGTCGGGGAACACTGAAGCTTTCTTT. This codes for CASSEESGNTEAFF. The V and J genes are TRBV2 and TRBJ1-1; D is unclear. This CDR3 comprises 14 residues. The germline gives CDR1 SNHLY, CDR2 FYNNEI. V was shortened by 1 base and J by 1 base, with 7 bases between the two germline ends.

This clonotype was seen a handful of times. This sequence joins TRBV6-1 and TRBJ1-5, with D unclear. CDR1 and CDR2 (germline): MNHNS, SASEGT. V shed 6 bases and J shed 7 bases, with 25 bases lying between them. This CDR3 comprises 17 residues. The CDR3 spells CASRDDGGRRFGQPQHF. The DNA of the CDR3 is TGTGCCAGCAGAGACGACGGTGGGAGGCGATTCGGCCAGCCCCAGCATTTT.

Many counts were recorded for this clonotype. The chain has TRBV6-5 and TRBJ2-4; tentatively, D is TRBD1 (6 bases). Trimming shortened V by 6 bases and J by 1 base, and 13 bases separated the two germline ends. CDR1 is MNHEY, CDR2 SVGAGI, per germline. The CDR3 length is 15 residues. The CDR3 coding sequence is TGTGCCAGCAGCCAGGGGCCTAGTGCCAAAAACATTCAGTACTTC. It specifies CASSQGPSAKNIQYF.

This clonotype was seen a handful of times. The chain couples TRBV30 to TRBJ1-1; 7 nucleotides line up with TRBD1. The CDR3 is 11 amino acids. V gave up 6 bases and J gave up 5 bases; unmatched junction bases: 3. The germline V gene has CDR1 GTSNPN and CDR2 SVGIG (reference sequence). The CDR3 region has the DNA TGTGCCTGCACAGGGGCAACTGAAGCTTTCTTT. Translated, it gives CACTGATEAFF. The whole variable domain, remainder taken from reference TRBV30 and TRBJ1-1, is SQTIHQWPATLVQPVGSPLSLECTVEGTSNPNLYWYRQAAGRGLQLLFYSVGIGQISSEVPQNLSASRPQDRQFILSSKKLLLSDSGFYLCACTGATEAFFGQGTRLTVV.

Many counts were recorded for this clonotype. This sequence joins TRBV27 and TRBJ2-5, with a weak D call TRBD2 (5 bases). Trimming stripped 5 bases from V and 3 bases from J, with 19 bases between. Germline V gene data show CDR1 as MNHEY and CDR2 as SMNVEV (reference sequence). The CDR3 spans 16 residues. The CDR3: CASSPEAGAVEETQYF. In DNA form, the CDR3 reads TGTGCCAGCAGTCCCGAGGCGGGTGCGGTTGAAGAGACCCAGTACTTC.

This clonotype was seen repeatedly, ten times or more. V gene TRBV7-2 combines with J gene TRBJ2-5; no definite D call. V shed 5 bases and J shed 0 bases, with 10 bases lying between them. The CDR3 totals 14 residues. CDR1 and CDR2 (germline): SGHTA, FQGNSA. The chain's CDR3 is CASSTGPNQETQYF. The CDR3 DNA follows: TGTGCCAGCAGCACCGGACCCAACCAAGAGACCCAGTACTTC.

This clonotype was observed many times. The chain links TRBV12-3 or TRBV12-4 to TRBJ1-3, with unresolved D. With 6 bases removed from V and 0 bases from J, the gap between germline ends came to 9 bases. The CDR3 loop spans 14 amino acids. The CDR3 loop reads CASRLGVSGNTIYF. The DNA for the CDR3 is TGTGCCAGCAGACTCGGGGTCTCTGGAAACACCATATATTTT.

This clonotype was counted many times. J is TRBJ2-7 and V is TRBV29-1, with D perhaps matching TRBD1 or TRBD2 (5 bases each). This CDR3 is built from 12 residues. V shed 6 bases and J shed 3 bases, with 12 bases lying between them. CDR1 SQVTM and CDR2 ANQGSEA come from the germline V gene. DNA of the CDR3: TGCAGCGTCCATGGGACGGGCTACGAGCAGTACTTC. This encodes CSVHGTGYEQYF.

This clonotype was detected ten times or more. V and J are TRBV6-9 and TRBJ2-5; 11 bases fit TRBD2. CDR3 length: 16 residues. V was pared by 6 bases and J by 1 base, with 7 bases of the junction left unmatched. Per the germline V gene, CDR1 is MNHGY and CDR2 is SVAAGI. DNA for the CDR3: TGTGCCAGCAGCTCATCTAGCGGGGGGTTCCAAGAGACCCAGTACTTC. It codes for CASSSSSGGFQETQYF.

This chain uses TRBV9 with TRBJ1-1; D might be TRBD1 (5 bases). Germline V gene sequence: CDR1 SGDLS, CDR2 YYNGEE. The V gene lost 2 bases and the J gene lost 4 bases, with 12 bases spanning the gap. CDR3 length: 14 amino acids. The CDR3 here is CASSVGGSVTEAFF. CDR3 DNA: TGTGCCAGCAGCGTCGGGGGATCCGTCACTGAAGCTTTCTTT.

This clonotype was observed a handful of times. The gene calls are TRBV29-1 and TRBJ2-1, with unresolved D. The CDR3 contains 10 residues. V was trimmed by 3 bases and J by 8 bases, leaving 5 bases between them. Germline V gives CDR1 SQVTM, CDR2 ANQGSEA. The CDR3 DNA reads as TGCAGCGTTGAGTCCGATGAGCAGTTCTTC. It specifies CSVESDEQFF.

This clonotype was observed at least ten times. The CDR3 DNA reads as TGTGCCAGCAGTTACACACGCGGGACTGGAGAAGAGACCCAGTACTTC. This translates into CASSYTRGTGEETQYF. The V and J genes are TRBV6-5 and TRBJ2-5; D is possibly TRBD2 (6 bases). Germline-derived CDR1 and CDR2 are MNHEY and SVGAGI. The V and J ends lost 2 bases and 3 bases respectively, with 16 bases between them. There are 16 residues in the CDR3.